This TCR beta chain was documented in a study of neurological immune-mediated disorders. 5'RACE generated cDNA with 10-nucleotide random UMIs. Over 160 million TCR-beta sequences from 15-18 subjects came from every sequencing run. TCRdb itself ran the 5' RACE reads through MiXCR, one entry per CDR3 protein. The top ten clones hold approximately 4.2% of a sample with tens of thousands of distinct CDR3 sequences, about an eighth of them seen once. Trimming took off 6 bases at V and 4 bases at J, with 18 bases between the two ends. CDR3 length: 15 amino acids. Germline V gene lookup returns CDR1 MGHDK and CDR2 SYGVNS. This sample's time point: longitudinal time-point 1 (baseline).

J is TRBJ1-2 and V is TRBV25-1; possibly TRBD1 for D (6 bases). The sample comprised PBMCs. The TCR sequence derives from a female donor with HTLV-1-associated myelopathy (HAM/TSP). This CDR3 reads CASSRQGGTFYGYTF. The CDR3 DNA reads TGTGCCAGCAGCCGCCAAGGGGGAACCTTCTATGGCTACACCTTC.